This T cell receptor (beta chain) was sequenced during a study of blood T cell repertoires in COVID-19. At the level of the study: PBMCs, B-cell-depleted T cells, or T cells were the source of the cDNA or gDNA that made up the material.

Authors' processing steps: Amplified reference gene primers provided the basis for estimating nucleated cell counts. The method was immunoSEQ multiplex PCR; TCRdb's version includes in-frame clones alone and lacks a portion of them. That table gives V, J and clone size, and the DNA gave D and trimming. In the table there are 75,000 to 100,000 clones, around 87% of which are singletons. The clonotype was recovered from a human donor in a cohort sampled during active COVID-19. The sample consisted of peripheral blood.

The CDR3 loop is CASSVAGLQGDSGNTIYF. DNA for the CDR3: TGTGCCAGCAGCGTTGCGGGTTTACAGGGGGATTCTGGAAACACCATATATTTT. The rearrangement uses TRBV9 and TRBJ1-3; 8 positions match TRBD1. CDR1 and CDR2 (germline): SGDLS, YYNGEE. The trim removed 2 bases at V and 1 base at J, leaving 11 bases unmatched. The CDR3 spans 18 residues.